Below are 12 T cell receptor beta chains sequenced from a single sample in a study of CD8+ T cells in alopecia areata. The treatment: oral pan-JAK inhibitor, 5-10 mg twice daily. RNA was isolated and reverse transcribed to cDNA, the sequencing template. Method: immunoSEQ multiplex PCR; TCRdb's copy keeps in-frame clones and lacks some. The sample consists of over 150,000 clones, around half of them appearing once. The sample was CD8+ T cells sorted from blood, taken at week 24, from a patient treated with tofacitinib. Receptor source: a human donor with alopecia areata.

This clone came up a few times. V gene TRBV29-1 combines with J gene TRBJ2-2; a possible D gene is TRBD1 (6 bases). V was clipped by 7 bases and J by 7 bases, with 13 bases between them. Germline CDR1 SQVTM, CDR2 ANQGSEA. The length of the CDR3 is 12 residues. The CDR3 nucleotides are TGCAGCGCAGAGGGGGATGGCGGGGAGCTGTTTTTT. It specifies CSAEGDGGELFF.

This chain links TRBV4-1 with TRBJ2-1; D gene unclear. The CDR3 has 13 amino acids. CDR1 and CDR2 from the germline V gene are MGHRA and YSYEKL. V lost 3 bases to trimming and J lost 6 bases, with 9 bases between them. The DNA for the CDR3 is TGCGCCAGCAGCCATAGCCTTACCAATGAGCAGTTCTTC. Its translation is CASSHSLTNEQFF.

This clone was seen a handful of times. This chain joins TRBV29-1 and TRBJ1-1; D possibly corresponds to TRBD1 (6 bases). Trimming pared 4 bases from V and 1 base from J, leaving 16 bases between. The CDR3 loop spans 15 amino acids. Germline V gene lookup returns CDR1 SQVTM and CDR2 ANQGSEA. CDR3 DNA sequence: TGCAGCGTTGCCGGGGGCGGTAGTAGGAACACTGAAGCTTTCTTT. This encodes CSVAGGGSRNTEAFF.

The chain uses TRBV18 and TRBJ2-7; D unresolved. The CDR3 has 11 residues. Trimming left V 5 bases short and J 2 bases short, with 4 bases between. The V gene's germline CDR1 is KGHSH and CDR2 LQKENI. CDR3 sequence reads: CASSTTYEQYF. CDR3 DNA sequence: TGTGCCAGCTCAACAACCTACGAGCAGTACTTC.

J is TRBJ2-1 and V is TRBV27, with D unresolved. V shed 6 bases and J shed 0 bases, with 9 bases lying between them. This CDR3 has 14 amino acids. The V gene's germline CDR1 is MNHEY and CDR2 SMNVEV (reference sequence). CDR3 amino acids: CASRIRGSYNEQFF. DNA of the CDR3: TGTGCCAGCAGGATAAGAGGCTCCTACAATGAGCAGTTCTTC.

This rearrangement joins TRBV30 to TRBJ2-7, with D perhaps matching TRBD1 (5 bases). The CDR3 consists of 13 residues. The V gene's germline CDR1 is GTSNPN and CDR2 SVGIG (reference sequence). V lost 3 bases to trimming and J lost 2 bases, with 11 bases between them. This CDR3 reads CAWSFGQAYEQYF. The DNA for the CDR3 is TGTGCCTGGAGCTTCGGACAAGCCTACGAGCAGTACTTC.

The gene calls are TRBV6-5 and TRBJ2-6; maybe TRBD2 (6 bases). This CDR3 has 15 amino acids. V lost 3 bases to trimming and J lost 2 bases, with 8 bases between them. CDR1 is MNHEY, CDR2 SVGAGI, per germline. The CDR3 spells CASSYSGAGANVLTF. For the CDR3, the DNA is TGTGCCAGCAGTTATTCGGGGGCTGGGGCCAACGTCCTGACTTTC.

This clone was counted once. The chain combines TRBV4-1 with TRBJ1-1; D is uncertain. The CDR3 is made up of 14 amino acids. From germline, CDR1 is MGHRA and CDR2 YSYEKL. V was cut by 0 bases and J by 4 bases, with 9 bases left in between. Here the CDR3 reads CASSQDRVGTEAFF. The CDR3 nucleotides are TGCGCCAGCAGCCAAGATAGGGTCGGCACTGAAGCTTTCTTT.

J is TRBJ2-1 and V is TRBV4-3; 7 nucleotides agree with TRBD2. J lost 5 bases, V lost 3 bases, and 4 bases had no gene match. Germline CDR1 and CDR2: LGHNA and YSLEER. There are 14 residues in the CDR3. The CDR3 here is CASSQGDYHNEQFF. Written as DNA, the CDR3 is TGCGCCAGCAGCCAGGGGGACTACCACAATGAGCAGTTCTTC.

The V call is TRBV15, the J call TRBJ2-2; D unresolved. Deletions cut 5 bases from V and 5 bases from J, with 9 bases between. The germline gives CDR1 LNHNV, CDR2 YYDKDF (reference sequence). The CDR3 contains 13 residues. The CDR3 sequence: CATSREDTGELFF. The CDR3 DNA reads TGTGCCACCAGCCGCGAAGATACCGGGGAGCTGTTTTTT. Filled out from reference TRBV15 and TRBJ2-2, the complete variable domain reads DAMVIQNPRYQVTQFGKPVTLSCSQTLNHNVMYWYQQKSSQAPKLLFHYYDKDFNNEADTPDNFQSRRPNTSFCFLDIRSPGLGDTAMYLCATSREDTGELFFGEGSRLTVL.

The chain carries TRBV7-9 and TRBJ1-5; 7 positions agree with TRBD1. V trimming: 4 bases; J trimming: 0 bases; junction bases outside the gene matches: 9. Germline assignment: CDR1 SEHNR and CDR2 FQNEAQ (reference sequence). This CDR3 contains 17 residues. This CDR3 is CASSYHTGDYSNQPQHF. In nucleotides, the CDR3 is TGTGCCAGCAGCTATCATACAGGGGACTATAGCAATCAGCCCCAGCATTTT.

The rearrangement links TRBV2 to TRBJ1-2, with D hard to call. V gave up 11 bases and J gave up 8 bases, with 6 bases separating them. CDR3 length: 8 residues. Germline values: CDR1 SNHLY, CDR2 FYNNEI. CDR3 nucleotide sequence: TGTGCCCTCACGGGCTACACCTTC. It translates to CALTGYTF.